The 9 T cell receptor beta chains reported below all come from one sample, sequenced in a study of blood T cell repertoires in COVID-19. This table comes from immunoSEQ multiplex PCR, and its TCRdb copy is limited to in-frame clones, with some not included. The sample includes around 270,000 clones, roughly four fifths of them seen just once. Material for sequencing was peripheral blood. The receptors were gathered from a person between 70 and 80 years old with COVID-19, enrolled during active disease.

This chain connects TRBV7-9 to TRBJ2-3; 8 bases fit TRBD1. The CDR3 extends over 15 amino acids. From germline, CDR1 is SEHNR and CDR2 FQNEAQ (reference sequence). The J segment lost 5 bases and the V segment lost 5 bases, leaving 9 bases of the junction unmatched. CDR3 DNA: TGTGCCAGCAGCAACAATAACAGGGGGTTAGATACGCAGTATTTT. Translated, it gives CASSNNNRGLDTQYF.

This clone was counted a single time. This chain links TRBV11-2 with TRBJ1-6; 7 positions agree with TRBD1. Germline values: CDR1 SGHAT, CDR2 FQNNGV. V lost 5 bases to trimming and J lost 9 bases; unmatched junction nucleotides: 13. The CDR3 length is 16 residues. DNA of the CDR3: TGTGCCAGCAGCCCGAAGACAGGGTTAGTTAGTTCACCCCTCCACTTT. Its translation is CASSPKTGLVSSPLHF.

The CDR3 coding sequence is TGTGCCAGCAGGGGCACCCATCCGGGACAGGGGGCTGATGAGCAGTTCTTC. This encodes CASRGTHPGQGADEQFF. The J gene is TRBJ2-1, the V gene TRBV2; 12 bases map to TRBD1. The V and J ends lost 6 bases and 8 bases, in that order; junction bases with no gene match: 14. This CDR3 has 17 amino acids. Germline CDR1 and CDR2: SNHLY and FYNNEI.

The gene calls are TRBV9 and TRBJ1-1; D is uncertain. Germline V gene sequence: CDR1 SGDLS, CDR2 YYNGEE. V lost 4 bases and J lost 3, with 16 bases in between. This CDR3 is 15 amino acids long. Here the CDR3 DNA reads TGTGCCAGCAGCCGCCTCCGAGGGCGGGACACTGAAGCTTTCTTT. Translation: CASSRLRGRDTEAFF. The entire variable domain, with the rest obtained from reference TRBV9 and TRBJ1-1, is as follows: DSGVTQTPKHLITATGQRVTLRCSPRSGDLSVYWYQQSLDQGLQFLIQYYNGEERAKGNILERFSAQQFPDLHSELNLSSLELGDSALYFCASSRLRGRDTEAFFGQGTRLTVV.

The chain is built from TRBV7-8 and TRBJ2-5, with D unresolved. Deletions cut 1 base from V and 7 bases from J, with 7 bases between. The CDR3 is 12 amino acids. Germline V gene sequence: CDR1 SGHVS, CDR2 FQNEAQ. This chain's CDR3 is CASSLVAPTQYF. As DNA, the CDR3 is TGTGCCAGCAGCTTAGTCGCGCCGACCCAGTACTTC.

The J gene is TRBJ2-5, the V gene TRBV5-6; TRBD2 aligns across 11 bases. The CDR3 has 17 amino acids. Germline V gene sequence: CDR1 SGHDT, CDR2 YYEEEE. Losses at the gene ends were 7 bases for V and 3 bases for J; bases not matched to a gene: 14. The CDR3 nucleotides are TGTGCCAGCGTGGGAGCCTTTAGCGGGAGGGCCAAAGAGACCCAGTACTTC. Translated: CASVGAFSGRAKETQYF.

The chain combines TRBV11-3 with TRBJ2-3; tentatively, D is TRBD1 (6 bases). The length of the CDR3 is 14 residues. Germline V lookup: CDR1 SGHNT, CDR2 YENEEA. The V gene lost 4 bases and the J gene lost 0 bases, with 8 bases spanning the gap. The CDR3 loop is CASSSTGSTDTQYF. In DNA, the CDR3 is TGTGCCAGCAGCTCAACAGGGAGCACAGATACGCAGTATTTT.

The rearrangement uses TRBV29-1 and TRBJ2-7; 9 bases line up with TRBD1. The CDR3 spans 12 residues. Germline-derived CDR1 and CDR2 are SQVTM and ANQGSEA. Unmatched junction bases numbered 7, after V lost 7 bases and J lost 6 bases. CDR3 nucleotides: TGCAGCGCTGGACAGGGGATCGTCGAGCAGTACTTC. Translation: CSAGQGIVEQYF.

The chain carries TRBV25-1 and TRBJ1-1; D gene uncertain. The V gene lost 3 bases and the J gene lost 10 bases, with 18 bases spanning the gap. Germline CDR1 is MGHDK and CDR2 is SYGVNS. The length of the CDR3 is 14 residues. CDR3 residues: CASSDIQVAVGAFF. The CDR3 DNA reads TGTGCCAGCAGTGACATCCAGGTGGCTGTCGGAGCTTTCTTT.